The 21 T cell receptor beta chains in this list originate from one sample, sequenced in a study of shared clonotypes between healthy human individuals. TCRdb's table, derived via immunoSEQ multiplex PCR, lists solely in-frame clones and lacks some. The sample contains some 380,000 clones, about 96% of which appear only once. The sequenced sample was memory CD8+ T cells sorted from blood. Noted subset: CD45RO+ cells pooled with CCR7-negative TemRA cells. Every receptor here comes from a man younger than 45 in good health.

This chain joins TRBV7-9 and TRBJ2-2, with D unclear. The CDR3 has 15 residues. Germline values: CDR1 SEHNR, CDR2 FQNEAQ (reference sequence). The V end lost 5 bases, the J end lost 0 bases, and 10 bases lay between the germline ends. CDR3 coding DNA: TGTGCCAGCAGCAGCACACCCGCGAACACCGGGGAGCTGTTTTTT. Amino acid sequence: CASSSTPANTGELFF.

This chain uses TRBV28 with TRBJ1-4; D gene uncertain. CDR1 and CDR2 from the germline V gene are MDHEN and SYDVKM. V lost 4 bases, J lost 8 bases, and 17 bases lay in between. This CDR3 spans 15 amino acids. The DNA of the CDR3 is TGTGCCAGCAGTTCCCCGGCTCTGGAAGGGGAAAAACTGTTTTTT. This encodes CASSSPALEGEKLFF.

V is TRBV7-6 and J is TRBJ2-1; maybe TRBD2 (6 bases). Per the germline V gene, CDR1 is SGHVS and CDR2 is FNYEAQ. The CDR3 is 16 amino acids. The ends were cut back, 4 bases at V and 1 base at J, with 14 bases in the middle. The CDR3 here is CASSSPAGTSYNEQFF. CDR3 sequence (DNA): TGTGCCAGCAGCTCCCCGGCGGGAACATCCTACAATGAGCAGTTCTTC.

The chain couples TRBV15 to TRBJ2-3; 8 bases map to TRBD2. Trimming cost V 0 bases and J 2 bases; bases outside gene matches: 7. Germline assignment: CDR1 LNHNV and CDR2 YYDKDF (reference sequence). The CDR3 runs to 17 residues. Written as DNA, the CDR3 is TGTGCCACCAGCAGAGATCCTGGACTAGCACCCACAGATACGCAGTATTTT. It translates to CATSRDPGLAPTDTQYF.

J is TRBJ2-2 and V is TRBV5-1; tentatively, D is TRBD1 or TRBD2 (5 bases each). The CDR3 length is 13 residues. Germline V gives CDR1 SGHRS, CDR2 YFSETQ. V lost 4 bases, J lost 7 bases, and 11 bases lay in between. The CDR3 coding sequence is TGCGCCAGCAGCCCTGGGACCGACGGGGAGCTGTTTTTT. Its protein product is CASSPGTDGELFF.

This rearrangement joins TRBV4-1 to TRBJ2-2, with D uncertain. Germline assignment: CDR1 MGHRA and CDR2 YSYEKL. The germline V and J ends were trimmed by 0 bases and 1 base, with 9 bases remaining between them. There are 16 residues in the CDR3. The CDR3 DNA follows: TGCGCCAGCAGCCAAGATCCTATAAAGAACACCGGGGAGCTGTTTTTT. Translated: CASSQDPIKNTGELFF.

V gene TRBV6-1 combines with J gene TRBJ2-1; D may correspond to TRBD1 or TRBD2 (5 bases each). Germline assignment: CDR1 MNHNS and CDR2 SASEGT. The CDR3 has 14 amino acids. DNA of the CDR3: TGTGGGGTGGAATGGGACCTGGGGGTCAATGAGCAGTTCTTC. This translates into CGVEWDLGVNEQFF.

V and J are TRBV7-9 and TRBJ2-7; TRBD1 or TRBD2 may be the D gene (6 bases each). Trimming cost V 4 bases and J 0 bases, with 10 bases left between them. CDR3 size: 14 residues. CDR1 is SEHNR and CDR2 is FQNEAQ in the germline V gene (reference sequence). CDR3 loop: CASSWRDISYEQYF. As DNA, the CDR3 is TGTGCCAGCAGCTGGAGGGACATCTCCTACGAGCAGTACTTC.

The chain has TRBV5-1 and TRBJ2-7, with D perhaps assigned TRBD1 or TRBD2 (5 bases each). Looked up from germline, CDR1 is SGHRS and CDR2 is YFSETQ. The CDR3 loop spans 13 amino acids. The V end lost 2 bases, the J end lost 12 bases, and 18 bases lay between the germline ends. This CDR3 reads CASSFGRDAGWYF. In nucleotides, the CDR3 is TGCGCCAGCAGCTTTGGCAGGGACGCCGGATGGTACTTC.

The V gene is TRBV10-3, the J gene TRBJ1-1; the match to TRBD1 covers 9 bases. The CDR3 has 13 amino acids. With 4 bases clipped from V and 6 bases from J, the junction kept 3 bases outside the gene matches. Germline CDR1 and CDR2: ENHRY and SYGVKD. The CDR3 DNA is TGTGCCATCAGTGGTCGACAGGGGGCTGAAGCTTTCTTT. This gives the protein CAISGRQGAEAFF.

The rearrangement links TRBV6-5 to TRBJ2-5; a possible D gene is TRBD2 (6 bases). Germline CDR1 reads MNHEY; CDR2 reads SVGAGI. The CDR3 has 14 residues. V was cut by 5 bases and J by 0 bases, with 10 bases left in between. In DNA form, the CDR3 reads TGTGCCAGCAGTGCGGGACTTTACCAAGAGACCCAGTACTTC. It specifies CASSAGLYQETQYF.

The V call is TRBV28, the J call TRBJ1-2, with TRBD1 as a possible D gene (5 bases). The length of the CDR3 is 13 residues. Between the trimmed V and J ends, which lost 2 bases and 4 bases, there was a span of 8 bases. Germline values: CDR1 MDHEN, CDR2 SYDVKM. CDR3 sequence (DNA): TGTGCCAGCAGTTTAGGGACGTCCTATGGCTACACCTTC. Translated: CASSLGTSYGYTF.

The chain recombines TRBV5-1 with TRBJ2-7; tentative D call: TRBD2 (5 bases). The V gene lost 4 bases and the J gene lost 2 bases, with 10 bases spanning the gap. This CDR3 has 13 amino acids. CDR1 is SGHRS and CDR2 is YFSETQ in the germline V gene. The CDR3 spells CASSAPGTYEQYF. Written as DNA, the CDR3 is TGCGCCAGCAGCGCACCGGGAACCTACGAGCAGTACTTC.

The chain combines TRBV7-6 with TRBJ2-6; D remains ambiguous. CDR1 is SGHVS, CDR2 FNYEAQ, per germline. This CDR3 is built from 20 residues. V lost 1 base to trimming and J lost 0 bases, with 19 bases between them. This CDR3 is CASSLDFRAPIGSGANVLTF. DNA for the CDR3: TGTGCCAGCAGCTTAGATTTTAGGGCTCCGATCGGCTCTGGGGCCAACGTCCTGACTTTC.

The chain recombines TRBV18 with TRBJ1-5; TRBD1 is a possible D gene (6 bases). The CDR3 is 13 residues long. V lost 5 bases and J lost 1, with 6 bases in between. The germline V gene has CDR1 KGHSH and CDR2 LQKENI. CDR3 protein: CASSGGSNQPQHF. As DNA, the CDR3 is TGTGCCAGCTCAGGGGGCAGCAATCAGCCCCAGCATTTT.

The CDR3 DNA reads as TGCGCCAGCAGCCCCAACCCCGCGGCCTCCTACAATGAGCAGTTCTTC. Amino acid sequence: CASSPNPAASYNEQFF. The chain is built from TRBV4-1 and TRBJ2-1; D gene ambiguous. Deletions cut 4 bases from V and 0 bases from J, with 13 bases between. Germline V lookup: CDR1 MGHRA, CDR2 YSYEKL. The CDR3 consists of 16 residues.

The table lists this clone with a few counts. The rearrangement joins TRBV7-9 to TRBJ1-1, with TRBD1 as a possible D gene (6 bases). V lost 2 bases, J lost 11 bases, and 15 bases lay in between. The CDR3 spans 13 residues. Germline CDR1 is SEHNR and CDR2 is FQNEAQ (reference sequence). In DNA, the CDR3 is TGTGCCAGCAGCTTATTCGCAGGGGATCGTGCTTTCTTT. It codes for CASSLFAGDRAFF.

The chain joins TRBV28 to TRBJ1-1, with 11 bases fitting TRBD1. V was pared by 4 bases and J by 4 bases, with 5 bases of the junction left unmatched. CDR3 length equals 15 residues. The germline V gene encodes CDR1 MDHEN and CDR2 SYDVKM. The CDR3 DNA reads as TGTGCCAGCAGTTCCCTCGGGACAGGGGGCACTGAAGCTTTCTTT. It specifies CASSSLGTGGTEAFF.

J is TRBJ2-2 and V is TRBV19, with D perhaps assigned TRBD1 or TRBD2 (6 bases each). With 6 bases removed from V and 6 bases from J, the gap between germline ends came to 14 bases. The CDR3 sequence is 14 residues long. Germline CDR1 LNHDA, CDR2 SQIVND (reference sequence). The CDR3 sequence is CASSLTGGSGELFF. In DNA form, the CDR3 reads TGTGCCAGTAGCCTGACAGGAGGGTCCGGGGAGCTGTTTTTT.

V is TRBV6-1 and J is TRBJ2-7; possibly TRBD2 for D (6 bases). Trimming removed 1 base at V and 4 bases at J, with 17 bases between. The CDR3 has 16 residues. Germline V gives CDR1 MNHNS, CDR2 SASEGT. The CDR3 DNA reads as TGTGCCAGCAGTGAAGGATTCTCGGCGGGGACTTACGAGCAGTACTTC. This gives the protein CASSEGFSAGTYEQYF.

The chain has TRBV4-1 and TRBJ1-2; D gene uncertain. Germline V CDR1 and CDR2: MGHRA, YSYEKL. This CDR3 is 14 amino acids long. The ends were cut back, 1 base at V and 7 bases at J, with 13 bases in the middle. As DNA, the CDR3 is TGCGCCAGCAGCCAAGGGCCCCAGGTTGGTGGCTACACCTTC. Amino acid sequence: CASSQGPQVGGYTF.